This paragraph covers one TCR beta chain sequence. The antigen is undetermined. Trimming removed 0 bases at V and 5 bases at J, with 11 bases between. This CDR3 is built from 14 residues. Germline CDR1 is SGDLS and CDR2 is YYNGEE. The data were taken from a study of graft-versus-host responses after intestinal transplantation. Study findings and constraints: The authors found GvH clones in recipient marrow, some appearing first in ileum or blood. Circulating GvH clone levels at their peak were associated with HvG declines (early post-transplant).

The repertoire was sequenced with immunoSEQ multiplex PCR; TCRdb's copy has only in-frame clones and lacks some. The repertoire holds 60,000 to 80,000 clones, with roughly 87% as singletons. The chain joins TRBV9 to TRBJ2-5; possibly TRBD2 for D (5 bases). The source was unstimulated CD8+ T cells sorted from spleen or lymph node cells, collected before intestinal transplant. The sequence derives from a human donor who received an intestinal transplant. CDR3 amino acids: CASSVETGWETQYF. CDR3 sequence (DNA): TGTGCCAGCAGCGTAGAAACGGGATGGGAGACCCAGTACTTC.